The 29 T cell receptor beta chains below all came from one sample that was sequenced in a study of blood T cells in healthy people across ages. A sample-barcoded 5' primer and a J-beta primer mix were used in a second PCR of about 7 to 11 cycles. TCRdb called the 5' RACE reads again in MiXCR, with one record for every CDR3 protein. The repertoire includes around 850,000 distinct CDR3 sequences, approximately 35% of them detected once, and roughly 13% sits in the top ten. The sequenced sample consisted of blood. These receptors came from a man younger than 35 in good health.

The DNA of the CDR3 is TGTGCCAGCAGCCAGCGGGACAGAGAGGGTTATGGCTACACCTTC. Amino acids: CASSQRDREGYGYTF. This chain joins TRBV4-2 and TRBJ1-2, with 7 bases that match TRBD1. The CDR3 consists of 15 residues. Losses at the gene ends were 3 bases for V and 5 bases for J; bases not matched to a gene: 9. Germline V lookup: CDR1 LGHNA, CDR2 YNFKEQ.

This sequence joins TRBV20-1 and TRBJ1-4; D gene uncertain. Germline CDR1 reads DFQATT; CDR2 reads SNEGSKA (reference sequence). V was trimmed by 4 bases and J by 8 bases, leaving 11 bases between them. This CDR3 spans 12 amino acids. The CDR3 DNA is TGCAGTGCTATCGAGGGAGGGGAAAAACTGTTTTTT. It yields the protein CSAIEGGEKLFF.

This clonotype showed up just a few times. This chain links TRBV6-2 or TRBV6-3 with TRBJ2-6, with D possibly matching TRBD1 (5 bases). V lost 6 bases and J 3 bases, leaving 12 bases between the germline ends. CDR1 is MNHEY, CDR2 SVGEGT, per germline. This CDR3 contains 15 residues. The CDR3 nucleotides are TGTGCCAGCAGGCCAAGGGGTGGTGGGGCCAACGTCCTGACTTTC. Its translation: CASRPRGGGANVLTF.

This clonotype was detected only a few times. This chain connects TRBV5-1 to TRBJ2-7; D perhaps matches TRBD1 (6 bases). The J call may be incorrect, as the DNA end agrees better with TRBJ2-4. The CDR3 loop spans 17 amino acids. CDR1 and CDR2 (germline): SGHRS, YFSETQ. The chain's CDR3 is CASSLAKGVHPLDIQYF. The CDR3 DNA reads TGCGCCAGCAGCTTGGCCAAGGGGGTCCACCCTTTAGACATTCAGTACTTC.

The sample holds many counts of this clonotype. The DNA is left out, because the CDR3 cannot be placed on it with certainty; the CDR3 is given as TCRdb lists it. The chain combines TRBV12-3 or TRBV12-4 with TRBJ1-2; the tabulated D call, TRBD1, remains unverified against the DNA. 13 amino acids form the CDR3, both terminal residues included. The chain's CDR3 is CASSTSTGDGYTF.

The chain couples TRBV4-3 to TRBJ2-7, with 9 bases aligning to TRBD1. Germline CDR1 LGHNA, CDR2 YSLEER. This CDR3 is built from 15 residues. The J segment lost 3 bases and the V segment lost 1 base, leaving 4 bases of the junction unmatched. CDR3 region: CASSQGTGVIYEQYF. Written as DNA, the CDR3 is TGCGCCAGCAGCCAAGGGACAGGGGTTATCTACGAGCAGTACTTC.

V is TRBV6-1 and J is TRBJ1-2, with 10 bases lining up with TRBD1. Per the germline V gene, CDR1 is MNHNS and CDR2 is SASEGT. CDR3 length equals 15 residues. V lost 4 bases and J lost 4; bases outside the gene matches: 6. CDR3 coding DNA: TGTGCCAGCAGTGGACAGGGGGCGCGGGGCTATGGCTACACCTTC. Its protein product is CASSGQGARGYGYTF.

This chain joins TRBV20-1 and TRBJ1-1; 9 positions match TRBD1. Germline CDR1 reads DFQATT; CDR2 reads SNEGSKA (reference sequence). CDR3 size: 16 residues. Germline trimming cut 0 bases from V and 3 bases from J; bases unmatched to any gene: 8. The CDR3 nucleotides are TGCAGTGCTAGAGATCGCGGGACAGGGACTTACACTGAAGCTTTCTTT. This codes for CSARDRGTGTYTEAFF.

This rearrangement joins TRBV5-4 to TRBJ1-3; D gene ambiguous. CDR3 size: 16 residues. Germline CDR1 is SGHNT and CDR2 is YYREEE (reference sequence). The germline V and J ends were trimmed by 4 bases and 0 bases, with 14 bases remaining between them. For the CDR3, the DNA is TGTGCCAGCAGCCCACGTCCCGCGGGCTCTGGAAACACCATATATTTT. Residues: CASSPRPAGSGNTIYF.

This rearrangement joins TRBV7-9 to TRBJ1-6; TRBD1 might be the D (6 bases). This CDR3 has 13 residues. The V gene's germline CDR1 is SEHNR and CDR2 FQNEAQ (reference sequence). V dropped 5 bases and J dropped 8 bases, with 10 bases sitting between them. The CDR3 sequence is CASSADRYSPLHF. For the CDR3, the DNA is TGTGCCAGCAGCGCGGACAGATATTCACCCCTCCACTTT.

Worth noting for this clonotype: This sequence may be a read error, since a much larger clone differs from it by one base. The chain links TRBV20-1 to TRBJ2-1, with 9 bases that match TRBD1. This CDR3 has 16 amino acids. Germline CDR1 is DFQATT and CDR2 is SNEGSKA (reference sequence). V shed 5 bases and J 13 bases; nucleotides not matched to a gene: 21. Here the CDR3 reads CSAPITGGAEGETQFF. In DNA, the CDR3 is TGCAGTGCTCCCATCACAGGGGGCGCTGAAGGAGAGACCCAGTTCTTC.

This clonotype was detected ten times or more. An end of the junction differs from the germline gene, which may be a read error. The chain joins TRBV5-1 to TRBJ2-7; no clear D. This CDR3 has 13 residues. Germline CDR1 is SGHRS and CDR2 is YFSETQ. The chain's CDR3 is CASSLDLSYEQYF. The CDR3 DNA sequence: TGTGCCAGCAGCTTAGACCTTTCCTACGAGCAGTACTTC.

A few counts support this clonotype. The chain links TRBV7-2 to TRBJ1-4, with D uncertain. There are 13 residues in the CDR3. The V end was cut by 1 base, the J end by 8 bases, with 8 bases between. Germline-derived CDR1 and CDR2 are SGHTA and FQGNSA. In DNA form, the CDR3 reads TGTGCCAGCAGCTTAGAAAGGGCGGAAAAACTGTTTTTT. The encoded protein is CASSLERAEKLFF. The full variable domain, in which reference TRBV7-2 and TRBJ1-4 provide the parts outside the CDR3, is GAGVSQSPSNKVTEKGKDVELRCDPISGHTALYWYRQSLGQGLEFLIYFQGNSAPDKSGLPSDRFSAERTGGSVSTLTIQRTQQEDSAVYLCASSLERAEKLFFGSGTQLSVL.

The genes are TRBV3-1 and TRBJ1-1, with D perhaps matching TRBD1 (5 bases). Germline V CDR1 and CDR2: LGHDT, YNNKEL (reference sequence). Between the trimmed V and J ends, which lost 6 bases and 5 bases, there was a span of 13 bases. The CDR3 extends over 13 amino acids. CDR3 sequence (DNA): TGTGCCAGCAGAAAAGTGGGGGGGACTGAAGCTTTCTTT. Translating gives CASRKVGGTEAFF.

This clonotype showed up just a few times. CDR3 residues: CASSTQGGNTEAFF. The CDR3, as DNA: TGTGCCAGTAGTACACAGGGGGGGAACACTGAAGCTTTCTTT. The V gene is TRBV19, the J gene TRBJ1-1, with TRBD1 matching over 8 bases. Germline-derived CDR1 and CDR2 are LNHDA and SQIVND (reference sequence). Germline trimming cut 4 bases from V and 1 base from J; bases unmatched to any gene: 2. This CDR3 is 14 amino acids long.

The table lists this clonotype with a few counts. The chain has TRBV29-1 and TRBJ2-5; 11 bases line up with TRBD1. CDR3 length equals 15 residues. Unmatched junction bases numbered 4, after V lost 3 bases and J lost 1 base. The germline CDR1 and CDR2 sequences are SQVTM and ANQGSEA. The CDR3 DNA reads as TGCAGCGTTGAGGGGACAGGGGGGGCCCAAGAGACCCAGTACTTC. Encoded protein: CSVEGTGGAQETQYF.

V usage is TRBV21-1 and J usage is TRBJ2-2; TRBD2 is taken as the D call from the table, unchecked against the DNA. TRBV21-1 is designated a pseudogene. The CDR3 spans 19 residues. The CDR3 DNA reads as TGTGCCAGCAGCAAAGAGTATGGTAGCGGGGGGCCGTACACCGGGGAGCTGTTTTTT. Protein: CASSKEYGSGGPYTGELFF.

This clonotype was detected a few times. V usage is TRBV20-1 and J usage is TRBJ2-1; 9 bases are a match to TRBD2. The CDR3 is 16 residues long. Trimming took 3 bases from V and 5 from J; bases not matched to a gene: 11. Germline lookup yields CDR1 DFQATT and CDR2 SNEGSKA (reference sequence). This chain's CDR3 is CSASPGLQRGDNEQFF. CDR3 bases: TGCAGTGCTAGTCCCGGACTACAGCGGGGGGACAATGAGCAGTTCTTC.

This clonotype was detected only a few times. The chain carries TRBV7-2 and TRBJ2-7, with 9 bases lining up with TRBD2. In germline, CDR1 is SGHTA, CDR2 FQGNSA. Trimming at V came to 1 base and at J to 7 bases, leaving 14 bases not matched to a gene. This CDR3 region has 17 residues. The DNA for the CDR3 is TGTGCCAGCAGCTTAGGTGCCCTAGCGGGACACTACAATGAGCAGTACTTC. Protein product: CASSLGALAGHYNEQYF.

This clonotype was detected a few times. The chain couples TRBV4-1 to TRBJ2-7; D unresolved. Trimming removed 4 bases from V and 0 bases from J, with 10 bases in between. CDR1 MGHRA and CDR2 YSYEKL come from the germline V gene. This CDR3 contains 14 residues. In DNA form, the CDR3 reads TGCGCCAGCAGCCCGCGTTTGAGCTCCTACGAGCAGTACTTC. This gives the protein CASSPRLSSYEQYF.

The rearrangement uses TRBV12-3 or TRBV12-4 and TRBJ2-1; D uncertain. The J call may be incorrect, as the DNA end agrees better with TRBJ2-7. CDR3 length equals 14 residues. The CDR3 reads CASSLGLSYNEQYF. CDR3 nucleotides: TGTGCCAGCAGTTTAGGGCTTTCCTACAATGAGCAGTACTTC.

V is TRBV7-2 and J is TRBJ2-7, with D unresolved. This CDR3 region has 13 residues. CDR1 SGHTA and CDR2 FQGNSA come from the germline V gene. Trimming removed 4 bases from V and 6 bases from J, with 13 bases in between. CDR3 sequence reads: CASSSPGSSEQYF. The DNA for the CDR3 is TGTGCCAGCAGCTCCCCAGGTTCGTCCGAGCAGTACTTC.

This clonotype was detected only a few times. This chain joins TRBV20-1 and TRBJ1-4; TRBD1 aligns across 7 bases. CDR3 length: 14 amino acids. Per germline, CDR1 DFQATT and CDR2 SNEGSKA (reference sequence). The V segment lost 5 bases and the J segment 7 bases; nucleotides outside the gene matches: 10. CDR3 sequence reads: CSAARQGGSEKLFF. For the CDR3, the DNA is TGCAGTGCTGCGAGACAGGGAGGGAGTGAAAAACTGTTTTTT.

The chain employs TRBV3-1 and TRBJ1-1; 7 nucleotides match TRBD1. The CDR3 runs 17 residues. Germline-derived CDR1 and CDR2 are LGHDT and YNNKEL (reference sequence). V lost 0 bases, J lost 0 bases, and 7 bases stayed unmatched. The CDR3: CASSQDLTGVLNTEAFF. As DNA, the CDR3 is TGTGCCAGCAGCCAAGATCTTACAGGGGTCCTGAACACTGAAGCTTTCTTT.

This clonotype was detected a few times. The rearrangement links TRBV20-1 to TRBJ2-1, with 9 bases that match TRBD2. This CDR3 has 16 amino acids. CDR1 is DFQATT, CDR2 SNEGSKA, per germline (reference sequence). Losses at the gene ends were 0 bases for V and 3 bases for J; bases not matched to a gene: 6. This CDR3 is CSARDLLAGNYNEQFF. CDR3 nucleotide sequence: TGCAGTGCTAGAGACCTTCTAGCGGGAAACTACAATGAGCAGTTCTTC.

This clonotype was observed at least ten times. CDR3 sequence (DNA): TGCAGTGCGCCGAGGGACAGGGGATCATATGGCTACACCTTC. Translated, it gives CSAPRDRGSYGYTF. The chain uses TRBV20-1 and TRBJ1-2; 10 positions match TRBD1. The CDR3 is made up of 14 amino acids. Germline V gene lookup returns CDR1 DFQATT and CDR2 SNEGSKA (reference sequence). V dropped 6 bases and J dropped 5; count of bases not matched to a gene: 9.

Ten or more counts support this clonotype. The rearrangement links TRBV7-2 to TRBJ2-7; TRBD2 is a possible D gene (6 bases). V was cut by 3 bases and J by 3 bases, with 12 bases left in between. The germline V gene encodes CDR1 SGHTA and CDR2 FQGNSA. The CDR3 is 14 residues long. CDR3 protein: CASSFWGLYYEQYF. CDR3 bases: TGTGCCAGCAGCTTTTGGGGACTGTACTACGAGCAGTACTTC.

The chain couples TRBV7-2 to TRBJ1-2; D is unclear. Trimming cost V 6 bases and J 2 bases, with 10 bases left between them. This CDR3 region has 13 residues. CDR1 and CDR2 from the germline V gene are SGHTA and FQGNSA. The CDR3 sequence is CASRIGRNYGYTF. Written as DNA, the CDR3 is TGTGCCAGCAGGATCGGCAGGAACTATGGCTACACCTTC.

This clonotype was detected ten times or more. The CDR3 nucleotides read TGCAGCGTTGAAGAATCGGCTCCCCAGGGCTACACCTTC. This codes for CSVEESAPQGYTF. The chain is built from TRBV29-1 and TRBJ1-2; D unclear. Deletions cut 0 bases from V and 8 bases from J, with 13 bases between. Germline V CDR1 and CDR2: SQVTM, ANQGSEA. The CDR3 is made up of 13 amino acids.